The source of this T cell receptor (beta chain) is a study of blood T cell repertoires in COVID-19. Study at large: Sites in the United States, Italy and Spain provided acute and convalescent COVID-19 samples. Sources were T cells, B-cell-depleted T cells, or PBMCs; the material itself was cDNA or gDNA.

Authors' analysis steps: By means of reference gene primer amplification, nucleated cell counts were estimated. Sequencing was performed with immunoSEQ multiplex PCR; in TCRdb, only in-frame clones are kept and a portion is missing. The V and J calls and clone size were taken over from that table, and D and trimming were inferred from the DNA. The top ten clones hold over 0.2% of a sample with over 600,000 clones, 80% to 90% of them seen once. The germline gives CDR1 LNHDA, CDR2 SQIVND (reference sequence). V lost 5 bases to trimming and J lost 7 bases, with 18 bases between them. CDR3 size: 16 residues.

The clonotype was recovered from a woman between 18 and 29 years old with acute or convalescent COVID-19. The sample consisted of peripheral blood. The V and J genes are TRBV19 and TRBJ1-6; D possibly corresponds to TRBD1 (6 bases). CDR3 amino acids: CASSHYREIANSPLHF. The DNA for the CDR3 is TGTGCCAGTAGTCACTACAGGGAGATCGCGAATTCACCCCTCCACTTT.